This T cell receptor (beta chain) was documented in a study of blood T cell repertoires in COVID-19. Study in general: From the United States, Italy and Spain came samples of acute and convalescent COVID-19. T cells, B-cell-depleted T cells, or PBMCs supplied cDNA or gDNA.

The Seattle patients, enrolled during active infection, were followed longitudinally. Authors' methods: Amplified reference gene primers provided the basis for estimating nucleated cell counts. Measured with immunoSEQ multiplex PCR; TCRdb has only the in-frame clones, and not every one. V, J and clone size derive from that table, while D and trimming were established from the DNA sequence. The sample consists of over 150,000 clones, roughly 88% of them appearing once. Germline-derived CDR1 and CDR2 are SGHNT and YYREEE (reference sequence). The germline V and J ends were trimmed by 1 base and 6 bases, with 16 bases remaining between them. CDR3 size: 15 residues.

This sequence originates from a man in his sixties with COVID-19, enrolled during active disease. The specimen was peripheral blood. This chain connects TRBV5-4 to TRBJ1-1, with TRBD1 as a possible D gene (6 bases). The CDR3 protein is CASSLIEGGVAEAFF. The CDR3 DNA sequence: TGTGCCAGCAGCTTGATCGAGGGGGGGGTAGCTGAAGCTTTCTTT. Supplemented by reference TRBV5-4 and TRBJ1-1, the full variable domain reads ETGVTQSPTHLIKTRGQQVTLRCSSQSGHNTVSWYQQALGQGPQFIFQYYREEENGRGNFPPRFSGLQFPNYSSELNVNALELDDSALYLCASSLIEGGVAEAFFGQGTRLTVV.